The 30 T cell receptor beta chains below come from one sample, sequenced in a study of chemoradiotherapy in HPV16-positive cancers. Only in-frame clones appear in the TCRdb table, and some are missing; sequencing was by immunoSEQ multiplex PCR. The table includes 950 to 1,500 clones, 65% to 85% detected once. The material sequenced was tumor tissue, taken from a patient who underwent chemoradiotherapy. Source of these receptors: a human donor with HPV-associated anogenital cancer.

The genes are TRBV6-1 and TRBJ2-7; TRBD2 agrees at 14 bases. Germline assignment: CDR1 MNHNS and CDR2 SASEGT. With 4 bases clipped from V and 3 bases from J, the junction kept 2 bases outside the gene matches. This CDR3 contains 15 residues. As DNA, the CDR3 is TGTGCCAGCAGTGGCGGGACTAGCGGGAGCTACGAGCAGTACTTC. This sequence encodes CASSGGTSGSYEQYF.

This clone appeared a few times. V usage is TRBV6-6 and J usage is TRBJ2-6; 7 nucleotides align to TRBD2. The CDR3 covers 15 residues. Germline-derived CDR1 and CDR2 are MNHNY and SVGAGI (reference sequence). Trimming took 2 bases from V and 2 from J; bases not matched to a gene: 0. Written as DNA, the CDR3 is TGTGCCAGCAGTTACGCGGGGGCTGGGGCCAACGTCCTGACTTTC. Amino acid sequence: CASSYAGAGANVLTF.

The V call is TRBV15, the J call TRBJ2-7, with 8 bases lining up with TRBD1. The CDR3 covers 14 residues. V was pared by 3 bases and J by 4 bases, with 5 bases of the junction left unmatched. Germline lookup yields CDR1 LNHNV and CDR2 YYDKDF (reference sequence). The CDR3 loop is CATSSGQGAYEQYF. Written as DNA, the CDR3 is TGTGCCACCAGCAGTGGACAGGGAGCTTACGAGCAGTACTTC.

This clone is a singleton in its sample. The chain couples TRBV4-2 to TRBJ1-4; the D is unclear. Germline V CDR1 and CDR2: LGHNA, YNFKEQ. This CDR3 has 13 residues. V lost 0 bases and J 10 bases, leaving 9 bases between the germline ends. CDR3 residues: CASSQDLNRKLFF. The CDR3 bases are TGTGCCAGCAGCCAAGATCTTAATAGAAAACTGTTTTTT.

The CDR3 protein is CASSPGPSAGYEQYF. CDR3 in DNA: TGTGCCAGCAGCCCGGGTCCGTCGGCCGGTTACGAGCAGTACTTC. This sequence joins TRBV7-9 and TRBJ2-7; D not resolved. Trimming shortened V by 5 bases and J by 4 bases, and 18 bases separated the two germline ends. The CDR3 contains 15 residues. Germline V gene data show CDR1 as SEHNR and CDR2 as FQNEAQ (reference sequence).

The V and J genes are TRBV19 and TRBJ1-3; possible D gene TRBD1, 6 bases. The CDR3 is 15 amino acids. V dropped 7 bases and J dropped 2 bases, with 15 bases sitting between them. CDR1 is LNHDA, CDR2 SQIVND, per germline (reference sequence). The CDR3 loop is CASTETRQAGNTIYF. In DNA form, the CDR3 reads TGTGCCAGTACCGAAACCCGACAGGCTGGAAACACCATATATTTT.

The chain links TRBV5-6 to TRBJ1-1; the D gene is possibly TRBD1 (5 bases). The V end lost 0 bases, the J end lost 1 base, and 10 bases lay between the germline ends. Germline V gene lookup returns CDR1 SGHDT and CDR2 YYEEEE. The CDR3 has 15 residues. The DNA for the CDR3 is TGTGCCAGCAGCTTGGGCTTGGGGGGGAACACTGAAGCTTTCTTT. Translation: CASSLGLGGNTEAFF. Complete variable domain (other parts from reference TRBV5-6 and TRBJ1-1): DAGVTQSPTHLIKTRGQQVTLRCSPKSGHDTVSWYQQALGQGPQFIFQYYEEEERQRGNFPDRFSGHQFPNYSSELNVNALLLGDSALYLCASSLGLGGNTEAFFGQGTRLTVV.

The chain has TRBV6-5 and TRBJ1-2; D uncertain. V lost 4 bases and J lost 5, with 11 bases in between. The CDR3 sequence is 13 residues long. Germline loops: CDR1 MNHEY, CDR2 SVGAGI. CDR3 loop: CASSSASLYGYTF. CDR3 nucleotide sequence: TGTGCCAGCAGTTCGGCAAGCTTGTATGGCTACACCTTC.

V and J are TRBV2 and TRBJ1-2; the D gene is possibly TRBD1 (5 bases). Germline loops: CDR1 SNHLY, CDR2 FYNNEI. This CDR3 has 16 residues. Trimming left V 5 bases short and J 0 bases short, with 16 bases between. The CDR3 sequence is CASSPELQATNYGYTF. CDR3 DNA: TGTGCCAGCAGTCCAGAGTTACAGGCAACTAACTATGGCTACACCTTC.

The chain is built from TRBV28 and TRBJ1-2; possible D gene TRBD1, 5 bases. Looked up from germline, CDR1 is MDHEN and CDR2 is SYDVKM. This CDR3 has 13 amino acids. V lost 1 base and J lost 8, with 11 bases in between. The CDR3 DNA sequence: TGTGCCAGCAGTTTATTGGGGGGGTTAGGCTACACCTTC. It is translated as CASSLLGGLGYTF.

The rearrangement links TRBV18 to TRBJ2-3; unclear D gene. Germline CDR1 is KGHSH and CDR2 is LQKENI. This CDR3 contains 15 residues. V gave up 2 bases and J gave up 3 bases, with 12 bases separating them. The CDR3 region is CASSPSTLGTDTQYF. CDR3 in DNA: TGTGCCAGCTCACCATCGACTCTGGGAACAGATACGCAGTATTTT.

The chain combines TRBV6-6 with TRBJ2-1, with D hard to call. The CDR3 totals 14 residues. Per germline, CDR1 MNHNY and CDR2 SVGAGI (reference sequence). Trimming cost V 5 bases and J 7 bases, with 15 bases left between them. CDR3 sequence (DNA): TGTGCCAGCAGTCTTAATAAAAGGGTTAATGAGCAGTTCTTC. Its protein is CASSLNKRVNEQFF.

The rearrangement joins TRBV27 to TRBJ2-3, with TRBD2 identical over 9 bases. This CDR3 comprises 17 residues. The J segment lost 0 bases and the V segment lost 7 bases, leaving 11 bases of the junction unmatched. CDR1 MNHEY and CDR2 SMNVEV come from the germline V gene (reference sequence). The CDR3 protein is CASKILAGFSSTDTQYF. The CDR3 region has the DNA TGTGCCAGCAAAATACTAGCGGGTTTCTCTAGCACAGATACGCAGTATTTT.

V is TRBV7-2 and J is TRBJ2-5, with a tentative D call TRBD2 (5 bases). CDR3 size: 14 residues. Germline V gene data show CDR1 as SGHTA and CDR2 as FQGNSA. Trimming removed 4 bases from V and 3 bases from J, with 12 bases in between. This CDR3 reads CASSSGGVKETQYF. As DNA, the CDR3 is TGTGCCAGCAGCTCCGGAGGAGTAAAAGAGACCCAGTACTTC. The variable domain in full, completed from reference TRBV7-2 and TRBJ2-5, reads GAGVSQSPSNKVTEKGKDVELRCDPISGHTALYWYRQSLGQGLEFLIYFQGNSAPDKSGLPSDRFSAERTGGSVSTLTIQRTQQEDSAVYLCASSSGGVKETQYFGPGTRLLVL.

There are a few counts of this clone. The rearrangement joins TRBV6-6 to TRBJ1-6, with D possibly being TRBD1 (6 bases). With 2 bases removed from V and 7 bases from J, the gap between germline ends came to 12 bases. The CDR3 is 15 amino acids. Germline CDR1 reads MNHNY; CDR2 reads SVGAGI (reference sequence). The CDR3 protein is CASSYGGQGNSPLHF. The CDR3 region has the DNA TGTGCCAGCAGTTACGGGGGGCAGGGGAATTCACCCCTCCACTTT.

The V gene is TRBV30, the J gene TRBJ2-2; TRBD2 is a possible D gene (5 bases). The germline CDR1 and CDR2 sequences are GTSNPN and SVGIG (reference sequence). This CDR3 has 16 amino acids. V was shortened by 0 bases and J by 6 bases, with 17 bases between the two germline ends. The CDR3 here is CAWSVFRYGAAGELFF. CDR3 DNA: TGTGCCTGGAGTGTTTTCCGCTACGGAGCGGCCGGGGAGCTGTTTTTT.

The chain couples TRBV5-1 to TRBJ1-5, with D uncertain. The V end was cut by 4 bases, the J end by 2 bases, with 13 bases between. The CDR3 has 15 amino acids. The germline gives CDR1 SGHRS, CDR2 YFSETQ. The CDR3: CASSPGLTRNQPQHF. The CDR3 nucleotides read TGCGCCAGCAGCCCGGGCCTTACCCGCAATCAGCCCCAGCATTTT.

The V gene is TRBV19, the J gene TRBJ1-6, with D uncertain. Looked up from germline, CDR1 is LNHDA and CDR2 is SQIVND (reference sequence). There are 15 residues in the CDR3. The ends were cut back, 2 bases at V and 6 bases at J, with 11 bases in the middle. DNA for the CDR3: TGTGCCAGTAGTATATCTTTTGCGGGTAATTCACCCCTCCACTTT. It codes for CASSISFAGNSPLHF.

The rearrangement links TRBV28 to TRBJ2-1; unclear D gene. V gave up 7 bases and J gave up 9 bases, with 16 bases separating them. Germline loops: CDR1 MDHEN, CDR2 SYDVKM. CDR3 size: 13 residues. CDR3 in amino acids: CASTLTGFFEQFF. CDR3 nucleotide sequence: TGTGCCAGCACCCTCACGGGTTTCTTTGAGCAGTTCTTC. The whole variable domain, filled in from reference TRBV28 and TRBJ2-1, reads DVKVTQSSRYLVKRTGEKVFLECVQDMDHENMFWYRQDPGLGLRLIYFSYDVKMKEKGDIPEGYSVSREKKERFSLILESASTNQTSMYLCASTLTGFFEQFFGPGTRLTVL.

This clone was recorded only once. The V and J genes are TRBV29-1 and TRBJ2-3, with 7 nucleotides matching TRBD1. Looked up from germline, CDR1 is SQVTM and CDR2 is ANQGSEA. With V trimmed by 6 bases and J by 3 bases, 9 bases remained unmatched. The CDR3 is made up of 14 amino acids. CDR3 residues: CSVAGGRGTDTQYF. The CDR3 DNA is TGCAGCGTCGCAGGGGGACGCGGGACAGATACGCAGTATTTT.

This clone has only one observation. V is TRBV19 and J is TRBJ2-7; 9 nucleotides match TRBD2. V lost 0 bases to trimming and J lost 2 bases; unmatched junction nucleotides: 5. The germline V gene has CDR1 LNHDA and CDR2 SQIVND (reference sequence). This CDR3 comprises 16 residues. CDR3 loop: CASSIDRSSGTYEQYF. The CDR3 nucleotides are TGTGCCAGTAGTATAGATCGGTCTAGCGGGACCTACGAGCAGTACTTC. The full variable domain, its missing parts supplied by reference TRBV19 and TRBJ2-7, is DGGITQSPKYLFRKEGQNVTLSCEQNLNHDAMYWYRQDPGQGLRLIYYSQIVNDFQKGDIAEGYSVSREKKESFPLTVTSAQKNPTAFYLCASSIDRSSGTYEQYFGPGTRLTVT.

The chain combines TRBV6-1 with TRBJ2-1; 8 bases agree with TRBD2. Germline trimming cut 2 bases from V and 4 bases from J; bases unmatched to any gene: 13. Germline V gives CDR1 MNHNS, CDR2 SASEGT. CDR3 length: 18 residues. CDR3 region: CASSEMGTRSFRYNEQFF. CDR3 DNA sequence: TGTGCCAGCAGTGAAATGGGGACTAGGAGTTTTCGGTACAATGAGCAGTTCTTC.

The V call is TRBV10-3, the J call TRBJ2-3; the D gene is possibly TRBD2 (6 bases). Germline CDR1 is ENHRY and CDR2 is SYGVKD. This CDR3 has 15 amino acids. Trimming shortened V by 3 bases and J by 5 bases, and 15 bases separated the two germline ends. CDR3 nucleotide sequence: TGTGCCATCAGTGACCAGGGACTGTTGGAAGATACGCAGTATTTT. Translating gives CAISDQGLLEDTQYF.

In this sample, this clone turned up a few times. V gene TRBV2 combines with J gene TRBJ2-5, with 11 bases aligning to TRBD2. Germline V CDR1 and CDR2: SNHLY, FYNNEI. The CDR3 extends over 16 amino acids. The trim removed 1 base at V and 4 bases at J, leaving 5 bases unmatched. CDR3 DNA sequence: TGTGCCAGCAGTGAAGGGGTACTAGCGGGAGTAGAGACCCAGTACTTC. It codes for CASSEGVLAGVETQYF.

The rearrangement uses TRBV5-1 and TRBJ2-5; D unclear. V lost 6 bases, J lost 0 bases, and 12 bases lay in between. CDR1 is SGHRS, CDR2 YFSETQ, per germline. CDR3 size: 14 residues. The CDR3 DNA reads TGCGCCAGCACCCCTCAAACAAACCAAGAGACCCAGTACTTC. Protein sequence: CASTPQTNQETQYF.

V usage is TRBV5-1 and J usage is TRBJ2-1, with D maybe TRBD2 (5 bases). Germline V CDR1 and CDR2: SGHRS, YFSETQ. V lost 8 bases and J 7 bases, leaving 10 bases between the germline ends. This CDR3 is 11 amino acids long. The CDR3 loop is CASATGNEQFF. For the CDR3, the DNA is TGCGCCAGTGCCACGGGAAATGAGCAGTTCTTC.

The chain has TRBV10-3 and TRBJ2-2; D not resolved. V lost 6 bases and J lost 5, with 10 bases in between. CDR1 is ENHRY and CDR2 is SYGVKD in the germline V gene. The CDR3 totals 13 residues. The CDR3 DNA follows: TGTGCCATCAGCGACGTGGGTACCGGGGAGCTGTTTTTT. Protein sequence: CAISDVGTGELFF.

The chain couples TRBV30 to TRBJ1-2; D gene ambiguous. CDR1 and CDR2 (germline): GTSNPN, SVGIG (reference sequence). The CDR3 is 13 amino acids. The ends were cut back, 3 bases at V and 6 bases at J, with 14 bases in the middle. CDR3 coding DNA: TGTGCCTGGAGGGACGGCCCGTCAGATGGCTACACCTTC. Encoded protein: CAWRDGPSDGYTF.

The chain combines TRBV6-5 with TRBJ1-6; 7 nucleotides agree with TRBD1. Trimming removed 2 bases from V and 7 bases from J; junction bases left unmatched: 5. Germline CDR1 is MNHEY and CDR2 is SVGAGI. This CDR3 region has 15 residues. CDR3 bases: TGTGCCAGCAGTTACGGCAACAGGGGAAATTCACCCCTCCACTTT. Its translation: CASSYGNRGNSPLHF.

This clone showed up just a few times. The CDR3 here is CASSARQGTYEQYF. The CDR3 nucleotides are TGTGCCAGCAGTGCCCGACAGGGTACCTACGAGCAGTACTTC. This rearrangement joins TRBV6-1 to TRBJ2-7; 7 bases are a match to TRBD1. V gave up 4 bases and J gave up 2 bases; unmatched junction bases: 5. CDR3 length: 14 amino acids. The germline V gene has CDR1 MNHNS and CDR2 SASEGT.